This TCR beta chain was identified in a study of OX40 agonist ivuxolimab in advanced cancers. Sequencing was performed with immunoSEQ multiplex PCR; in TCRdb, only in-frame clones are kept and a portion is missing. The table lists about 79,000 clones, 84% of them singletons. The specimen comprised CD4+ or CD8+ T cells sorted from blood, sampled in a trial of the OX40 agonist ivuxolimab. The source of this sequence is an adult with an advanced solid tumor such as melanoma, head and neck, liver or kidney cancer.

The CDR3: CASSGILREGDISYEQYF. CDR3 sequence (DNA): TGTGCCAGCAGCGGTATTCTCCGTGAGGGCGACATTTCCTACGAGCAGTACTTC. This sequence joins TRBV9 and TRBJ2-7, with a possible D match to TRBD2 (5 bases). This CDR3 has 18 residues. V was trimmed by 3 bases and J by 1 base, leaving 23 bases between them. Per germline, CDR1 SGDLS and CDR2 YYNGEE.